Listed below are T cell receptor beta chains from one sample, sequenced in a study of TIL therapy for anti-PD-1-resistant metastatic lung cancer. The protocol was immunoSEQ multiplex PCR, while the TCRdb copy is restricted to in-frame clones and leaves out a portion. The data hold tens of thousands of clones, with around 80% observed a single time. The material sequenced was blood, taken at baseline. Source of these receptors: a woman aged 25-80 years with non-small cell lung cancer. Each CDR3 is given without its conserved first and last residue. A clone size is listed for some rows: how often the clone was seen (once, few, many), or a class if it is expanded.

cdr3_aa	clone_size	cdr3_length	j_call	v_call
ASNRGEGNQPQH	NA	12	TRBJ1-5	TRBV6-4
ASSLISGYNEQF	NA	12	TRBJ2-1	TRBV7-8
ASSTTRGGNEKLF	few	13	TRBJ1-4	TRBV6-5
ATLLNNEQF	NA	9	TRBJ2-1	TRBV28
ASSRTGGSFNYGYT	once	14	TRBJ1-2	TRBV2
ASSFLQGTDTQY	NA	12	TRBJ2-3	TRBV28
ASGSYEQY	NA	8	TRBJ2-7	TRBV6-1
ASSGGPNEQF	NA	10	TRBJ2-1	TRBV4-2
ASSVVGVEKETQY	NA	13	TRBJ2-5	TRBV9
ASSLDRQETQY	NA	11	TRBJ2-5	TRBV5-4
ASSLLGRESSYEQY	NA	14	TRBJ2-7	TRBV7-9
ASSPMRDRGAGYT	NA	13	TRBJ1-2	TRBV5-1
ASSFKGNYEQY	NA	11	TRBJ2-7	TRBV5-4
ASSYRGGYT	once	9	TRBJ1-2	TRBV6-5
ATSTGQGATDTQY	NA	13	TRBJ2-3	TRBV15
ASSLERRDHTDTQY	NA	14	TRBJ2-3	TRBV5-6
ASSLGEIYGYT	NA	11	TRBJ1-2	TRBV5-6
ASSVGSGKTNEQF	NA	13	TRBJ2-1	TRBV6-4
ASSLSGSYGYT	NA	11	TRBJ1-2	TRBV27
ASSNRGLDSPLH	NA	12	TRBJ1-6	TRBV18
ASSLFDRNYGYT	NA	12	TRBJ1-2	TRBV5-1
ASSLSRLAGTDTQY	NA	14	TRBJ2-3	TRBV5-1
ASSLWGTIGTEAF	once	13	TRBJ1-1	TRBV5-6
ASSNSDLATNEKLF	NA	14	TRBJ1-4	TRBV18
ASSLDGGPYSDTQY	NA	14	TRBJ2-3	TRBV7-9
SVPKTGTDTQY	NA	11	TRBJ2-3	TRBV29-1
ASSLAWAGDGYT	NA	12	TRBJ1-2	TRBV5-1
ASGDRTNYGYT	NA	11	TRBJ1-2	TRBV9
ASSQDVQYEQY	few	11	TRBJ2-7	TRBV5-4
ASGPQRGAGRVYGYT	NA	15	TRBJ1-2	TRBV5-5
ASSMGRQETQY	few	11	TRBJ2-5	TRBV7-6
SVEGGGAEAF	NA	10	TRBJ1-1	TRBV29-1
ASSVGLAGAYEQY	NA	13	TRBJ2-7	TRBV27
ASSRNTEAF	NA	9	TRBJ1-1	TRBV6-5
ASSLRGQGNTGELF	NA	14	TRBJ2-2	TRBV28
SASRTEAF	few	8	TRBJ1-1	TRBV20-1
AISESLGYT	NA	9	TRBJ1-2	TRBV10-3
SVEGGQDNYGYT	NA	12	TRBJ1-2	TRBV29-1
ASSLGRGQHYGYT	NA	13	TRBJ1-2	TRBV5-1
ASSSGLETQY	few	10	TRBJ2-5	TRBV6-5